Below, 14 T cell receptor beta chains from the same sample are listed, as sequenced in a study of T cells after yellow fever vaccination. MiXCR, applied by TCRdb to the 5' RACE reads, yields one record per CDR3 protein. The table includes some 250,000 distinct CDR3 sequences, more than 3.5% detected once. The sequencing here drew on PBMCs, taken 15 days after the yellow fever booster vaccination. These TCRs come from a man aged 18 to 29 who received the YFV17D yellow fever vaccine.

This clonotype was found many times. An end of the junction does not agree with germline; a read error may underlie this. The V and J genes are TRBV2 and TRBJ2-3, with D perhaps TRBD2 (5 bases). CDR1 is SNHLY, CDR2 FYNNEI, per germline. The CDR3 is 12 amino acids. This CDR3 reads CASSESGSGWSF. CDR3 coding DNA: TGTGCCAGCAGTGAATCGGGGAGCGGATGGTCTTTT.

At least ten counts were recorded for this clonotype. V usage is TRBV7-9 and J usage is TRBJ1-1, with a possible D match to TRBD1 (6 bases). V was clipped by 5 bases and J by 8 bases, with 12 bases between them. The CDR3 loop spans 12 amino acids. The germline CDR1 and CDR2 sequences are SEHNR and FQNEAQ (reference sequence). CDR3 sequence: CASSLMGGEAFF. The CDR3 nucleotides read TGTGCCAGCAGCCTAATGGGGGGCGAAGCTTTCTTT.

This clonotype appeared many times. The chain carries TRBV6-5 and TRBJ2-1; the D gene is possibly TRBD1 (5 bases). Trimming took off 5 bases at V and 11 bases at J, with 10 bases between the two ends. The CDR3 has 11 residues. From germline, CDR1 is MNHEY and CDR2 SVGAGI. The CDR3 nucleotides are TGTGCCAGCAGTATCCCAGGGAAGCAGTTCTTC. It is translated as CASSIPGKQFF.

This clonotype was seen many times. The V call is TRBV7-2, the J call TRBJ2-4, with 9 bases matching TRBD1. The CDR3 spans 17 residues. Germline CDR1 SGHTA, CDR2 FQGNSA. Trimming at V came to 5 bases and at J to 6 bases, leaving 14 bases not matched to a gene. The CDR3 DNA reads TGTGCCAGCAGCGGAGCGTTCCCGGGACAGGGTACAAACATTCAGTACTTC. This sequence encodes CASSGAFPGQGTNIQYF.

This clonotype was observed at least ten times. The gene calls are TRBV29-1 and TRBJ2-1, with 14 bases lining up with TRBD2. This CDR3 comprises 16 residues. Germline assignment: CDR1 SQVTM and CDR2 ANQGSEA. V shed 7 bases and J 8 bases; nucleotides not matched to a gene: 13. Here the CDR3 reads CSEPGLAGEGIDEQFF. CDR3 coding DNA: TGCAGCGAGCCGGGACTAGCGGGGGAAGGGATTGATGAGCAGTTCTTC.

This clonotype was observed many times. The chain combines TRBV12-3 or TRBV12-4 with TRBJ2-3; 8 nucleotides line up with TRBD1. Trimming cost V 3 bases and J 5 bases; bases outside gene matches: 4. The CDR3 runs to 14 residues. The CDR3 DNA reads as TGTGCCAGCAGTTTTTATACAGGGGGAGATACGCAGTATTTT. This sequence encodes CASSFYTGGDTQYF.

This clonotype was counted ten times or more. The chain joins TRBV4-1 to TRBJ1-2; 7 bases match TRBD1. Germline CDR1 and CDR2: MGHRA and YSYEKL. CDR3 length equals 15 residues. Trimming took 0 bases from V and 5 from J; bases not matched to a gene: 6. CDR3 sequence: CASSQDYRGWYGYTF. DNA for the CDR3: TGCGCCAGCAGCCAAGACTACAGGGGATGGTATGGCTACACCTTC.

There are many counts of this clonotype. The genes are TRBV3-1 and TRBJ1-1; D gene ambiguous. This CDR3 region has 13 residues. V shed 5 bases and J shed 5 bases, with 12 bases lying between them. Germline CDR1 and CDR2: LGHDT and YNNKEL (reference sequence). The CDR3 is CASSVDGRTEAFF. Here the CDR3 DNA reads TGTGCCAGCAGCGTGGACGGACGGACTGAAGCTTTCTTT.

This clonotype was seen many times. The rearrangement joins TRBV7-2 to TRBJ1-2; D remains unclear. CDR3 length: 14 amino acids. V lost 1 base and J 4 bases, leaving 10 bases between the germline ends. Germline lookup yields CDR1 SGHTA and CDR2 FQGNSA. The CDR3 loop reads CASSLEPAFYGYTF. Written as DNA, the CDR3 is TGTGCCAGCAGCTTAGAGCCTGCCTTCTATGGCTACACCTTC.

At least ten counts were recorded for this clonotype. The chain couples TRBV4-1 to TRBJ1-2; D ambiguous. The ends were cut back, 3 bases at V and 3 bases at J, with 20 bases in the middle. The length of the CDR3 is 17 residues. Germline V CDR1 and CDR2: MGHRA, YSYEKL. CDR3 loop: CASSHSIPRQPHYGYTF. In DNA form, the CDR3 reads TGCGCCAGCAGCCACTCGATTCCTCGGCAGCCTCACTATGGCTACACCTTC.

This clonotype showed up many times. The gene calls are TRBV20-1 and TRBJ2-5, with 10 bases identical to TRBD2. The CDR3 contains 15 residues. Germline lookup yields CDR1 DFQATT and CDR2 SNEGSKA (reference sequence). After removal of 3 bases from V and 4 bases from J, the junction contained 8 bases not matched to a gene. CDR3 region: CSASPQRGGLETQYF. The DNA of the CDR3 is TGCAGTGCTAGTCCCCAGCGGGGGGGCCTAGAGACCCAGTACTTC.

This clonotype was detected ten times or more. The chain is built from TRBV9 and TRBJ2-1; D might be TRBD2 (5 bases). The length of the CDR3 is 16 residues. CDR1 and CDR2 (germline): SGDLS, YYNGEE. Trimming removed 4 bases from V and 0 bases from J, with 14 bases in between. Here the CDR3 reads CASSPSSLSSYNEQFF. CDR3 bases: TGTGCCAGCAGCCCTAGCAGCCTCAGCTCCTACAATGAGCAGTTCTTC.

There are many counts of this clonotype. The rearrangement joins TRBV5-1 to TRBJ1-4; no clear D. Germline V gene sequence: CDR1 SGHRS, CDR2 YFSETQ. The CDR3 contains 18 residues. V was cut by 0 bases and J by 0 bases, with 15 bases left in between. CDR3 sequence (DNA): TGCGCCAGCAGCTTGGCGGCCCTCTCGCCCGCAACTAATGAAAAACTGTTTTTT. Protein product: CASSLAALSPATNEKLFF.

The chain has TRBV2 and TRBJ1-6; D is unclear. The V gene's germline CDR1 is SNHLY and CDR2 FYNNEI. The CDR3 spans 14 residues. Trimming left V 6 bases short and J 8 bases short, with 14 bases between. The CDR3, as DNA: TGTGCCAGCAGCGTCCGGAACTCGGATTCACCCCTCCACTTT. Amino acids: CASSVRNSDSPLHF.